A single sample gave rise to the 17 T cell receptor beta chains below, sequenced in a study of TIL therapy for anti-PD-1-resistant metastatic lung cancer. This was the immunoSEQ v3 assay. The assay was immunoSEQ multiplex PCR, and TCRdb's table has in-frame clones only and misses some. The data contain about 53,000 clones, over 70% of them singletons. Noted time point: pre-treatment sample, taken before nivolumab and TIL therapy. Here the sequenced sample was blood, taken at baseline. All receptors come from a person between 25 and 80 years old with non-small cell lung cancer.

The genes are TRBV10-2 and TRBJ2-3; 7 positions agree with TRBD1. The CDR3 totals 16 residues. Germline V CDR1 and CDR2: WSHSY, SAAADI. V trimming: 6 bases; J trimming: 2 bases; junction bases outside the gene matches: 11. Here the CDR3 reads CASSFSGQAFTDTQYF. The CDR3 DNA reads TGCGCCAGCAGCTTCTCCGGACAGGCCTTCACAGATACGCAGTATTTT.

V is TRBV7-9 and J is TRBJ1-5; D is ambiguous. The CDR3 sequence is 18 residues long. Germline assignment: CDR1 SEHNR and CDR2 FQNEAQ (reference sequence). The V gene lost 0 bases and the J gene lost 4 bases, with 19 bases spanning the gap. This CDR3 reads CASSLARFGTLGNQPQHF. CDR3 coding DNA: TGTGCCAGCAGCTTAGCGAGGTTTGGAACCCTAGGTAATCAGCCCCAGCATTTT.

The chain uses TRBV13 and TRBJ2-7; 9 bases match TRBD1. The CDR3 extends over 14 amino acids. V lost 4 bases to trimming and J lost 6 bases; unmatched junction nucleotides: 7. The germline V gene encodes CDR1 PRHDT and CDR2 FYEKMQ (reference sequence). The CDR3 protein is CASSSGTGPREQYF. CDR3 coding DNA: TGTGCCAGCAGCTCCGGGACAGGGCCCCGCGAGCAGTACTTC.

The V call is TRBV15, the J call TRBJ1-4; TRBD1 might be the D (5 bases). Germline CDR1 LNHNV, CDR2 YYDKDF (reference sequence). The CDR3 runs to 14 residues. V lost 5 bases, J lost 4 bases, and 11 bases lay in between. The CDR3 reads CATSGRQFNEKLFF. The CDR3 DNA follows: TGTGCCACCAGCGGGAGACAGTTTAATGAAAAACTGTTTTTT. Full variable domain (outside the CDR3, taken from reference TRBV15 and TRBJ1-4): DAMVIQNPRYQVTQFGKPVTLSCSQTLNHNVMYWYQQKSSQAPKLLFHYYDKDFNNEADTPDNFQSRRPNTSFCFLDIRSPGLGDTAMYLCATSGRQFNEKLFFGSGTQLSVL.

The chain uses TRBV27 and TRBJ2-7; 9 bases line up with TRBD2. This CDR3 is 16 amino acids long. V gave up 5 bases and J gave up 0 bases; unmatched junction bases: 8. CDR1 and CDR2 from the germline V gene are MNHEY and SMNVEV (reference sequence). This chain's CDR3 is CASSLWTSVNSYEQYF. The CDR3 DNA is TGTGCCAGCAGTCTATGGACTAGCGTAAACTCCTACGAGCAGTACTTC.

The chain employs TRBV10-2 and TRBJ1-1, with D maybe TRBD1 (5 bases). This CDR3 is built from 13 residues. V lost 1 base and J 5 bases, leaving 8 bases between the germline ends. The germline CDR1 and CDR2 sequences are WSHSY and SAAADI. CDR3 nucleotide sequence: TGCGCCAGCAGTGAGTGGGGGGGAACTGAAGCTTTCTTT. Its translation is CASSEWGGTEAFF.

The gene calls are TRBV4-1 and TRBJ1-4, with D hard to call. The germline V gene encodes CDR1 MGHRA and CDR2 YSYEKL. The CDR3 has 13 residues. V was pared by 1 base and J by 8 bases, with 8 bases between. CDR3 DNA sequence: TGCGCCAGCAGCCAAGTGATGGTCGAAAAACTGTTTTTT. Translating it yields CASSQVMVEKLFF.

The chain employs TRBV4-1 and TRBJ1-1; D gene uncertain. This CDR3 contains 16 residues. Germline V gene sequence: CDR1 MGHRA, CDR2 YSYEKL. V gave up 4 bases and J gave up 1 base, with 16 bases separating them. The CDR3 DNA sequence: TGCGCCAGCAGCCTCAGCACGGGAAAGGGGAACACTGAAGCTTTCTTT. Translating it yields CASSLSTGKGNTEAFF.

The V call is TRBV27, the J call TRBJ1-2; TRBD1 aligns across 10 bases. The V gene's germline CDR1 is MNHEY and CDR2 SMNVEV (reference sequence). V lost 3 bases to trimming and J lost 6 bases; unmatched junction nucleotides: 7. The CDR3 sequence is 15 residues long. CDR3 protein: CASSFLGQGLNGYTF. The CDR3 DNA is TGTGCCAGCAGTTTTTTGGGACAGGGGTTAAATGGCTACACCTTC.

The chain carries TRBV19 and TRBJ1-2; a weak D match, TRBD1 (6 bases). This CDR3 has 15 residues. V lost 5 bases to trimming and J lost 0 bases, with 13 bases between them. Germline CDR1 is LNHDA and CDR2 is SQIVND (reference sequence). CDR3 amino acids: CASSPLDRTNYGYTF. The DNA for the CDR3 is TGTGCCAGTAGTCCCCTGGACAGAACTAACTATGGCTACACCTTC.

CDR3 coding DNA: TGTGCCAGCAGCCAGTATGGACTTTTCTATGGCTACACCTTC. It specifies CASSQYGLFYGYTF. The chain carries TRBV7-9 and TRBJ1-2; D is unclear. The CDR3 runs 14 residues. Germline lookup yields CDR1 SEHNR and CDR2 FQNEAQ (reference sequence). Trimming left V 5 bases short and J 4 bases short, with 14 bases between.

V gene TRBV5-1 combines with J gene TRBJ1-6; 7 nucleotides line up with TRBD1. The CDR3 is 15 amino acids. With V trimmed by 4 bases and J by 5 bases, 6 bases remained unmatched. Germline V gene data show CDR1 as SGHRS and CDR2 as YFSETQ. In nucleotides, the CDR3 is TGCGCCAGCAGCCCTACAGGGGTAAATAATTCACCCCTCCACTTT. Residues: CASSPTGVNNSPLHF.

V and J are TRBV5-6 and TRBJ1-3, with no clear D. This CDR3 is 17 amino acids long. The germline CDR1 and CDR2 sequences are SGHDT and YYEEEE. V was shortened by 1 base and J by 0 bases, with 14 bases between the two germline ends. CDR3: CASSLTVRVSSGNTIYF. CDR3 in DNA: TGTGCCAGCAGCTTGACAGTTCGCGTTAGCTCTGGAAACACCATATATTTT.

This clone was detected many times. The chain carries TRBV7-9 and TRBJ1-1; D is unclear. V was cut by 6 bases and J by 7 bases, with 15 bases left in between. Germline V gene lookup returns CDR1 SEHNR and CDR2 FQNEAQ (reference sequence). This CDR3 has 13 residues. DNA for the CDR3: TGTGCCAGCAGTTCTCCGCGAGGGCTTGAAGCTTTCTTT. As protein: CASSSPRGLEAFF.

CDR3 nucleotides: TGCGCCAGCAGCCTACTAGCGGGTCTAAATGAGCAGTTCTTC. Translated, it gives CASSLLAGLNEQFF. The chain joins TRBV5-1 to TRBJ2-1, with 9 bases aligning to TRBD2. Trimming at V came to 4 bases and at J to 7 bases, leaving 6 bases not matched to a gene. The CDR3 contains 14 residues. CDR1 is SGHRS, CDR2 YFSETQ, per germline.

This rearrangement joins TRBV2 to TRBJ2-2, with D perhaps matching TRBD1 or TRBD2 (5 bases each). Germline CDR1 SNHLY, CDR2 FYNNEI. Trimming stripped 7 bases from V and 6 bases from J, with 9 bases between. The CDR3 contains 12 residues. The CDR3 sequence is CASTVGPGELFF. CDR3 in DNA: TGTGCCAGCACCGTGGGACCCGGGGAGCTGTTTTTT. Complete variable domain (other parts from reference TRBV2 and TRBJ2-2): EPEVTQTPSHQVTQMGQEVILRCVPISNHLYFYWYRQILGQKVEFLVSFYNNEISEKSEIFDDQFSVERPDGSNFTLKIRSTKLEDSAMYFCASTVGPGELFFGEGSRLTVL.

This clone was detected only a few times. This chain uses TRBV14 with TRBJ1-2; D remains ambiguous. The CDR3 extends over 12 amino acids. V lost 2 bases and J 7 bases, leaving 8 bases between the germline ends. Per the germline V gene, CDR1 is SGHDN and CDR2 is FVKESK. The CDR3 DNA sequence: TGTGCCAGCAGCCAATCGAGGGCTGGCTACACCTTC. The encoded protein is CASSQSRAGYTF.